Presented here are 9 T cell receptor beta chains from one specimen sequenced in a study of identical twins (dated by TCRdb to about 2016). Library preparation employed 5' RACE. Sequencing instrument: Illumina HiSeq 2000. TCRdb applied fastp at Q25 and MiXCR to the public reads, then kept only in-frame beta chains. When rows share a CDR3 protein, they turn into one entry using the most common DNA and genes. The sample yields over 200,000 distinct CDR3 sequences; approximately 5.9% were counted once. The ten largest clones represent roughly 15% of the sample. This same sample was also part of a study on T cells expressing NK-cell markers.

Source material: CD8+ T cells sorted from blood. These receptors originate from a woman aged 18-29 years in good health.

This clonotype was counted ten times or more. This rearrangement joins TRBV27 to TRBJ2-7; D not certain. V dropped 3 bases and J dropped 6 bases, with 12 bases sitting between them. The CDR3 spans 13 residues. The germline gives CDR1 MNHEY, CDR2 SMNVEV (reference sequence). The CDR3 coding sequence is TGTGCCAGCAGTTTCCCCGGAGCCAGCGAGCAGTACTTC. It specifies CASSFPGASEQYF.

The gene calls are TRBV10-3 and TRBJ2-5; 7 bases align to TRBD2. The ends lost 6 bases at V and 4 bases at J; junction bases unmatched: 8. The CDR3 extends over 14 amino acids. Germline V gene lookup returns CDR1 ENHRY and CDR2 SYGVKD. The CDR3 here is CAISLRGVGETQYF. CDR3 nucleotides: TGTGCCATCAGCTTACGGGGGGTCGGAGAGACCCAGTACTTC.

The V gene is TRBV9, the J gene TRBJ2-1, with D tentatively TRBD1 (6 bases). The germline gives CDR1 SGDLS, CDR2 YYNGEE. V lost 1 base and J lost 9, with 26 bases in between. There are 18 residues in the CDR3. The CDR3 region is CASSVSSIGGTQNGEQFF. As DNA, the CDR3 is TGTGCCAGCAGCGTAAGTAGTATTGGTGGGACACAAAACGGTGAGCAGTTCTTC.

Only a few counts were recorded for this clonotype. The V and J genes are TRBV4-3 and TRBJ2-7; no clear D gene. The germline V and J ends were trimmed by 0 bases and 7 bases, with 13 bases remaining between them. This CDR3 is 14 amino acids long. Germline values: CDR1 LGHNA, CDR2 YSLEER. This CDR3 is CASSQDLGDGEQYF. The DNA of the CDR3 is TGCGCCAGCAGCCAAGATCTGGGTGATGGGGAGCAGTACTTC.

Only a few counts were recorded for this clonotype. The chain joins TRBV5-1 to TRBJ2-4, with 11 bases fitting TRBD2. J lost 5 bases, V lost 4 bases, and 20 bases had no gene match. CDR1 SGHRS and CDR2 YFSETQ come from the germline V gene. This CDR3 has 20 residues. In nucleotides, the CDR3 is TGCGCCAGCAGCGCCTCGGACAGGCCAGTGGGTAGCGGGAGGGAAAACATTCAGTACTTC. Its protein is CASSASDRPVGSGRENIQYF.

This clonotype has a count of ten or more. The chain links TRBV12-3 or TRBV12-4 to TRBJ2-3; D possibly corresponds to TRBD2 (5 bases). This CDR3 comprises 13 residues. Deletions cut 5 bases from V and 1 base from J, with 7 bases between. DNA for the CDR3: TGTGCCAGCAGTCACGGGGGCACAGATACGCAGTATTTT. Encoded protein: CASSHGGTDTQYF.

V usage is TRBV27 and J usage is TRBJ1-1, with D possibly TRBD1 on 6 matching bases. Per germline, CDR1 MNHEY and CDR2 SMNVEV (reference sequence). The V and J ends lost 2 bases and 1 base respectively, with 17 bases between them. The CDR3 runs to 17 residues. The DNA for the CDR3 is TGTGCCAGCAGTTTAATACACAGGGAAGGAGGGAACACTGAAGCTTTCTTT. Translation gives CASSLIHREGGNTEAFF.

The J gene is TRBJ2-1, the V gene TRBV30; 8 nucleotides line up with TRBD2. This CDR3 contains 12 residues. V was clipped by 2 bases and J by 6 bases; unmatched bases: 0. CDR1 GTSNPN and CDR2 SVGIG come from the germline V gene (reference sequence). As DNA, the CDR3 is TGTGCCTGGAGTACTAGCGGCAATGAGCAGTTCTTC. Protein product: CAWSTSGNEQFF.

This clonotype was seen only a few times. The chain carries TRBV11-3 and TRBJ1-1, with D hard to call. The CDR3 extends over 13 amino acids. In germline, CDR1 is SGHNT, CDR2 YENEEA. V dropped 5 bases and J dropped 1 base, with 8 bases sitting between them. CDR3 nucleotide sequence: TGTGCCAGCAGCCTCCACAAGAACACTGAAGCTTTCTTT. This translates into CASSLHKNTEAFF.